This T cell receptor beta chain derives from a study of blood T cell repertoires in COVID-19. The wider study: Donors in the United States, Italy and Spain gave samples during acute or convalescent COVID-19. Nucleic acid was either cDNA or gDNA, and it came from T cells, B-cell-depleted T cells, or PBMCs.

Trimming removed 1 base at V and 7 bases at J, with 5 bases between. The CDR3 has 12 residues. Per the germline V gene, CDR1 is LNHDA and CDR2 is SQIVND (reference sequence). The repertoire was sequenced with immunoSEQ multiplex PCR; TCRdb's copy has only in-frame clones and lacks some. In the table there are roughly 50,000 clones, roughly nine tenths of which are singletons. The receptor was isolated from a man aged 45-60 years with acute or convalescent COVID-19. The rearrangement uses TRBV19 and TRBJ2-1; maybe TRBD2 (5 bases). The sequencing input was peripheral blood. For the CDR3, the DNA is TGTGCCAGTAGTATAGCGGGGAATGAGCAGTTCTTC. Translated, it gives CASSIAGNEQFF.